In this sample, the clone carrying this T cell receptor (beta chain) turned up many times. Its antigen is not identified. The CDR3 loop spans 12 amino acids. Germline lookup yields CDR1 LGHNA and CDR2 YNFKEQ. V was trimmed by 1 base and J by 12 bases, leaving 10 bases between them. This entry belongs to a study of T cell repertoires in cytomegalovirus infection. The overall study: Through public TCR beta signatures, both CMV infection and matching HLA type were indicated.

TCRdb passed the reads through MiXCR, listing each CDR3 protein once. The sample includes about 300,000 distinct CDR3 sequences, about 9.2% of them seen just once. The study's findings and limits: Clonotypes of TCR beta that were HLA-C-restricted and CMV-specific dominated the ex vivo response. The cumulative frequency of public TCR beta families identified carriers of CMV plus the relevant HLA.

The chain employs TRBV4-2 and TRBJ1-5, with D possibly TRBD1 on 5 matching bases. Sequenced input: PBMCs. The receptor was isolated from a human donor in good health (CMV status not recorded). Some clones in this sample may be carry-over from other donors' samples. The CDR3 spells CASSQGLGLQHF. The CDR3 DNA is TGTGCCAGCAGCCAAGGTCTGGGGCTCCAGCATTTT.